A selection of T cell receptor beta chains follows, all from one sample in a study of OX40 agonist ivuxolimab in advanced cancers. Measured with immunoSEQ multiplex PCR; TCRdb has only the in-frame clones, and not every one. The repertoire holds roughly 64,000 clones, with 80% to 85% as singletons. The sequenced sample was CD4+ or CD8+ T cells sorted from blood, obtained in a trial of the OX40 agonist ivuxolimab. The receptor set was obtained from an adult with an advanced solid tumor such as melanoma, head and neck, liver or kidney cancer. The conserved cysteine and the conserved F or W are not part of the CDR3 here. Fields, in order: D gene, CDR3 length, V gene, CDR3 protein. D genes are given only for firm matches.

D: TRBD2; length: 13; V: TRBV18; CDR3: ASSKLTSGSYEQY
D: TRBD1; length: 12; V: TRBV19; CDR3: ASSPGQGWTEAF
D: TRBD1; length: 13; V: TRBV7-6; CDR3: ASSLLGTGVGEQY
D: TRBD2; length: 13; V: TRBV19; CDR3: ASRWGTRSSYEQY
D: NA; length: 12; V: TRBV6-5; CDR3: ASSEWGVTDTQY
D: NA; length: 15; V: TRBV4-2; CDR3: ASSQGTGNSGANVLT
D: NA; length: 11; V: TRBV5-6; CDR3: ASSLQGLYGYT
D: NA; length: 13; V: TRBV19; CDR3: ASTPRDRGNYGYT
D: NA; length: 11; V: TRBV18; CDR3: ASSPASGYEQY
D: NA; length: 12; V: TRBV7-9; CDR3: ASSLASRNEKLF
D: NA; length: 11; V: TRBV7-3; CDR3: ASSSQGSGELF
D: NA; length: 12; V: TRBV5-1; CDR3: ASSISQGGETQY
D: NA; length: 13; V: TRBV5-4; CDR3: ASRNGGTTNEKLF
D: NA; length: 11; V: TRBV29-1; CDR3: SVEPDSKAEAF
D: NA; length: 14; V: TRBV7-9; CDR3: ASSPYGGDKNTEAF
D: NA; length: 11; V: TRBV10-2; CDR3: ASSGDSEETQY
D: NA; length: 13; V: TRBV5-1; CDR3: ASSLTDQKIYGYT
D: NA; length: 13; V: TRBV7-2; CDR3: ASSNRQGGTGELF
D: TRBD2; length: 15; V: TRBV10-3; CDR3: AINGGSGLAETDTQY
D: NA; length: 12; V: TRBV5-1; CDR3: ASSLDRANQPQH
D: NA; length: 10; V: TRBV7-2; CDR3: ASSRRTNEQF
D: NA; length: 13; V: TRBV9; CDR3: ASSVAGTGSYGYT